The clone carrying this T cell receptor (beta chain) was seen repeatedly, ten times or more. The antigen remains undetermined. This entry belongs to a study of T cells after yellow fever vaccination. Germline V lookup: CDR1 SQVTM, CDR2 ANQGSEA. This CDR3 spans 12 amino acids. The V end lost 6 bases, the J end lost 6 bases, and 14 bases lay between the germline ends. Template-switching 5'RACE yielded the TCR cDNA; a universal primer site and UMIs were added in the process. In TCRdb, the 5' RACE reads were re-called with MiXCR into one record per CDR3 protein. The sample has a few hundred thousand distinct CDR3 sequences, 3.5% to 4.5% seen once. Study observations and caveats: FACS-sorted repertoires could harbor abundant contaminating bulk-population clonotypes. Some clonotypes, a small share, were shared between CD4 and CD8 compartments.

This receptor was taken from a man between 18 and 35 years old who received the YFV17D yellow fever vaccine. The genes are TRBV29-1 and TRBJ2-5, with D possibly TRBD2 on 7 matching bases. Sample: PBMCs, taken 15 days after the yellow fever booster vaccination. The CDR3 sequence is CSVGGGAKTQYF. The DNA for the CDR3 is TGCAGCGTAGGAGGGGGGGCGAAGACCCAGTACTTC.